One TCR beta chain is described in this entry. This entry belongs to a study of cytomegalovirus exposure and HLA in healthy donors. The method was immunoSEQ multiplex PCR; TCRdb's version includes in-frame clones alone and lacks a portion of them. There are 150,000 to 170,000 clones in the sample; about 86% occur only once, and 2% to 2.5% lies in the top ten. V was shortened by 3 bases and J by 9 bases, with 9 bases between the two germline ends. This CDR3 has 12 amino acids. Germline CDR1 is MNHEY and CDR2 is SMNVEV (reference sequence). Input material: PBMCs. The receptor was isolated from a human donor in good health. The chain uses TRBV27 and TRBJ2-1; D might be TRBD1 (5 bases). CDR3 nucleotide sequence: TGTGCCAGCAGTTTGAGTAGGGGTGAGCAGTTCTTC. It yields the protein CASSLSRGEQFF.